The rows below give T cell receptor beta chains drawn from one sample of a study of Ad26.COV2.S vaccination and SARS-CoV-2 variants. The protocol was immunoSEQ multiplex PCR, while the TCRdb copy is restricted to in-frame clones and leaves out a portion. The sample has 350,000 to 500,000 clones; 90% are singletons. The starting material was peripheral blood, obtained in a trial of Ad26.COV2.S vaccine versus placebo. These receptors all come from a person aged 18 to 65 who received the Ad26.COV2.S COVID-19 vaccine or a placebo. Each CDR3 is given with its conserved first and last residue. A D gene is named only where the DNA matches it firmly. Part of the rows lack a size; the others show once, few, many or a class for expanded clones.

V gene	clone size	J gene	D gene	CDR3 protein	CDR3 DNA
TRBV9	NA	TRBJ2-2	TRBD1	CASSARDRATHANTGELFF	TGTGCCAGCAGCGCACGGGACAGGGCCACTCACGCGAACACCGGGGAGCTGTTTTTT
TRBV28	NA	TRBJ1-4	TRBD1	CASSLRATGFGLRELFF	TGTGCCAGCAGTTTAAGGGCGACAGGGTTCGGACTGAGGGAACTGTTTTTT
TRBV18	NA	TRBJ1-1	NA	CASSPPVGEAFF	TGTGCCAGCTCACCTCCTGTGGGAGAAGCTTTCTTT
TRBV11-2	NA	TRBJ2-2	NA	CASSLGSGANTGELFF	TGTGCCAGCAGCTTAGGTAGCGGAGCGAACACCGGGGAGCTGTTTTTT
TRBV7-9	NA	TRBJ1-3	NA	CASSLGPGRSGNTIYF	TGTGCCAGCAGCTTAGGACCCGGAAGGTCTGGAAACACCATATATTTT
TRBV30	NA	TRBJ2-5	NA	CAWSARVGGETQYF	TGTGCCTGGAGTGCAAGGGTGGGCGGGGAGACCCAGTACTTC
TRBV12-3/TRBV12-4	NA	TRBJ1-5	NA	CASSLGPHQPQHF	TGTGCCAGCAGTTTGGGACCGCATCAGCCCCAGCATTTT
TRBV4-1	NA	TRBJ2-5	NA	CASSQDLPGTRQETQYF	TGCGCCAGCAGCCAAGATCTGCCGGGGACGAGACAAGAGACCCAGTACTTC
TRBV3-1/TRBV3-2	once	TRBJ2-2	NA	CASSQDEEGTNTGELFF	TGTGCCAGCAGCCAAGATGAGGAAGGAACGAACACCGGGGAGCTGTTTTTT
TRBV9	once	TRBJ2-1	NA	CASSGEGMRSYNEQFF	TGTGCCAGCTCCGGGGAAGGGATGCGCTCCTACAATGAGCAGTTCTTC
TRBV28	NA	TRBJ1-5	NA	CASRVGQGSNQPQHF	TGTGCCAGCAGGGTTGGACAAGGCAGCAATCAGCCCCAGCATTTT
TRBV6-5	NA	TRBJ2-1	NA	CASRRLGGDEQFF	TGTGCCAGCAGGCGACTAGGGGGGGATGAGCAGTTCTTC
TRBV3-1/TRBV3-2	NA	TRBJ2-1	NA	CASSQRLGNEQFF	TGTGCCAGCAGCCAACGACTAGGCAATGAGCAGTTCTTC
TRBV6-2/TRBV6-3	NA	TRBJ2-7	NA	CASSYSKGWEQYF	TGTGCCAGCAGTTACTCGAAGGGTTGGGAGCAGTACTTC
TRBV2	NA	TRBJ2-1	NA	CASSEARLLLIAAEYNEQFF	TGTGCCAGCAGTGAAGCGCGGCTGTTACTAATAGCGGCGGAGTACAATGAGCAGTTCTTC
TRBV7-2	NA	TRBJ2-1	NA	CASSLGLNNEQFF	TGTGCCAGCAGCTTAGGGTTAAACAATGAGCAGTTCTTC
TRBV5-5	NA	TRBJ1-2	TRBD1	CASSLPGQGYGYTF	TGTGCCAGCAGTCTTCCGGGACAGGGCTATGGCTACACCTTC
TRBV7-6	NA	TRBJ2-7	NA	CASSPTVQRPYEQYF	TGTGCCAGCAGCCCAACGGTTCAGCGGCCATACGAGCAGTACTTC
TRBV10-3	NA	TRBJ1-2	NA	CAISGNLWDGYTF	TGTGCCATCAGTGGCAATCTGTGGGATGGCTACACCTTC
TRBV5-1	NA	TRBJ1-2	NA	CASSFKGDGYTF	TGCGCCAGCAGCTTTAAGGGGGATGGCTACACCTTC
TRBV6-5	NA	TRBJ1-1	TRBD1	CASRDRGNTEAFF	TGTGCCAGCAGGGACAGGGGGAATACTGAAGCTTTCTTT
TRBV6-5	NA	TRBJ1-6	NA	CASSYNPLSYNSPLHF	TGTGCCAGCAGTTACAATCCGCTCAGTTATAATTCACCCCTCCACTTT
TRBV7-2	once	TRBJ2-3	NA	CASSPFGDTQYF	TGTGCCAGCAGCCCCTTTGGGGATACGCAGTATTTT
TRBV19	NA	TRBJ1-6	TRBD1	CASSSGTGVSPLHF	TGTGCCAGTAGCTCCGGGACAGGGGTTTCACCCCTCCACTTT
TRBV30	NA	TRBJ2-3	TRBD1	CAWAAGTGFTDTQYF	TGTGCCTGGGCCGCCGGGACAGGTTTTACAGATACGCAGTATTTT
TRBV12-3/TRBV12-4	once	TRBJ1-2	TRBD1	CASRGTGAYGYTF	TGTGCCAGCAGGGGGACAGGAGCCTATGGCTACACCTTC
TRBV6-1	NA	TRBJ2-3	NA	CASSEEFSSTDTQYF	TGTGCCAGCAGTGAAGAGTTTTCTAGCACAGATACGCAGTATTTT
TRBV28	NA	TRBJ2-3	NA	CASSLGARGTDTQYF	TGTGCCAGCAGTTTAGGGGCTAGGGGCACAGATACGCAGTATTTT
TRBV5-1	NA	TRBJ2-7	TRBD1	CASSLEGTGANEQYF	TGCGCCAGCAGCTTGGAGGGGACAGGGGCCAACGAGCAGTACTTC
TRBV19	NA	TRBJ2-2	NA	CASTPKPGPNTGELFF	TGTGCCAGTACCCCGAAACCGGGACCAAACACCGGGGAGCTGTTTTTT
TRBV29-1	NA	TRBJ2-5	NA	CSVELTSRLTQETQYF	TGCAGCGTTGAATTGACAAGCCGATTAACCCAAGAGACCCAGTACTTC
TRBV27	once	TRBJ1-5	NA	CASPPPTQGAHQPQHF	TGTGCCAGCCCCCCACCGACGCAAGGGGCCCATCAGCCCCAGCATTTT
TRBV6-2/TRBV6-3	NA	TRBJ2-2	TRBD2	CASSPPSRTSRNTGELFF	TGTGCCAGCAGCCCCCCGTCGCGGACTAGCAGGAACACCGGGGAGCTGTTTTTT
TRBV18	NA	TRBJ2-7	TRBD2	CASSPGASGSYEQYF	TGTGCCAGCTCACCGGGGGCTAGCGGGAGCTACGAGCAGTACTTC
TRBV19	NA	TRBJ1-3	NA	CASTEGQVTNTIYF	TGTGCCAGTACTGAGGGGCAGGTGACGAACACCATATATTTT
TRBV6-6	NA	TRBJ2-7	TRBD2	CASSYAGDEQYF	TGTGCCAGCAGTTACGCGGGGGACGAGCAGTACTTC
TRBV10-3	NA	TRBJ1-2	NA	CAISDQPSDSYMGYGYTF	TGTGCCATCAGTGACCAGCCCTCAGACAGTTATATGGGGTATGGCTACACCTTC
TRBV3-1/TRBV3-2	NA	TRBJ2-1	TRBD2	CASSQDLVGGRTRFF	TGTGCCAGCAGCCAAGATCTTGTCGGCGGGAGGACTCGGTTCTTC
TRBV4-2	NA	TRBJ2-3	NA	CASSQDEGDTDTQYF	TGTGCCAGCAGCCAAGACGAGGGAGACACAGATACGCAGTATTTT
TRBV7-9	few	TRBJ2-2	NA	CASSLAWGGELFF	TGTGCCAGCAGCTTAGCATGGGGCGGGGAGCTGTTTTTT
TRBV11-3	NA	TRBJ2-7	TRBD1	CASSLGGTGPYEQYF	TGTGCCAGCAGCTTAGGTGGGACAGGACCCTACGAGCAGTACTTC
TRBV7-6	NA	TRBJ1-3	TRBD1	CASSLGGPGQGINTIYF	TGTGCCAGCAGCTTAGGTGGGCCCGGACAGGGTATAAACACCATATATTTT
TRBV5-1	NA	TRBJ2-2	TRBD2	CASSDTGTSGTGELFF	TGCGCCAGCAGCGACACCGGGACTAGCGGCACCGGGGAGCTGTTTTTT
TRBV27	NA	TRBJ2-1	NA	CASSPRLVNEQFF	TGTGCCAGCAGTCCACGACTAGTCAATGAGCAGTTCTTC